One sample yielded the 17 T cell receptor beta chains listed below, sequenced in a study of identical twins. TCRdb re-analysed the 5' RACE reads in MiXCR, keeping a single row per CDR3 protein. Among a few hundred thousand distinct CDR3 sequences listed, roughly 26% were seen once. These data were also filed under a second study, of T cells expressing NK-cell markers.

The specimen was CD4+ T cells sorted from blood. The source of these receptors is a woman under 30 in good health.

The chain combines TRBV5-6 with TRBJ2-5; tentative D call: TRBD1 (6 bases). Trimming shortened V by 3 bases and J by 5 bases, and 20 bases separated the two germline ends. Germline loops: CDR1 SGHDT, CDR2 YYEEEE. The CDR3 has 16 amino acids. CDR3: CASSSTLNRVGETQYF. DNA of the CDR3: TGTGCCAGCAGCTCAACCCTGAACAGGGTGGGTGAGACCCAGTACTTC.

The chain carries TRBV5-8 and TRBJ1-1, with a possible D match to TRBD1 (6 bases). V was clipped by 2 bases and J by 6 bases, with 14 bases between them. Germline V CDR1 and CDR2: SGHTS, YDEGEE. The CDR3 contains 14 residues. This chain's CDR3 is CASSLWAKGAEAFF. As DNA, the CDR3 is TGTGCCAGCAGCTTATGGGCGAAGGGGGCTGAAGCTTTCTTT.

The J gene is TRBJ2-1, the V gene TRBV29-1; perhaps TRBD2 as D (6 bases). V shed 6 bases and J shed 2 bases, with 8 bases lying between them. CDR3 length equals 12 residues. The V gene's germline CDR1 is SQVTM and CDR2 ANQGSEA. CDR3 DNA: TGCAGCGTCAAGCGGGCCTACAATGAGCAGTTCTTC. Encoded protein: CSVKRAYNEQFF.

The CDR3 spells CASKSGGSPRETQYF. In DNA, the CDR3 is TGTGCCAGTAAGAGCGGGGGGAGTCCCCGGGAGACCCAGTACTTC. The chain has TRBV19 and TRBJ2-5; 9 bases are shared with TRBD2. CDR3 size: 15 residues. Trimming took 7 bases from V and 5 from J; bases not matched to a gene: 11. Germline assignment: CDR1 LNHDA and CDR2 SQIVND (reference sequence).

The V and J genes are TRBV12-3 or TRBV12-4 and TRBJ2-7, with D perhaps TRBD2 (6 bases). The V end lost 2 bases, the J end lost 7 bases, and 15 bases lay between the germline ends. The CDR3 has 14 residues. The chain's CDR3 is CASSLWYGSDEQYF. In nucleotides, the CDR3 is TGTGCCAGCAGTTTATGGTACGGGAGTGATGAGCAGTACTTC.

The chain has TRBV6-1 and TRBJ2-1; 9 bases line up with TRBD2. The V gene end was trimmed by 6 bases and the J gene end by 7 bases; junction bases not matched to a gene: 10. Germline CDR1 is MNHNS and CDR2 is SASEGT. The CDR3 is 15 amino acids. The CDR3 region has the DNA TGTGCCAGCAGACCTAGCGGGACCTTCAGTAATGAGCAGTTCTTC. This translates into CASRPSGTFSNEQFF.

The chain joins TRBV2 to TRBJ1-5, with 8 bases matching TRBD1. Germline trimming cut 6 bases from V and 5 bases from J; bases unmatched to any gene: 12. The CDR3 has 16 amino acids. Germline V gene data show CDR1 as SNHLY and CDR2 as FYNNEI. The CDR3 sequence is CASRETGVKWDQPQHF. CDR3 DNA sequence: TGTGCCAGCAGAGAGACAGGGGTAAAGTGGGATCAGCCCCAGCATTTT.

V and J are TRBV24-1 and TRBJ2-7, with D possibly matching TRBD2 (6 bases). The CDR3 extends over 14 amino acids. Trimming stripped 3 bases from V and 5 bases from J, with 13 bases between. Germline lookup yields CDR1 KGHDR and CDR2 SFDVKD. Here the CDR3 reads CATSDPGSGDEQYF. The CDR3 bases are TGTGCCACCAGTGATCCGGGGTCGGGAGACGAGCAGTACTTC.

This clonotype was observed a handful of times. This chain joins TRBV7-6 and TRBJ2-2; unclear D gene. V lost 2 bases to trimming and J lost 0 bases, with 10 bases between them. In germline, CDR1 is SGHVS, CDR2 FNYEAQ. CDR3 length: 16 amino acids. Here the CDR3 reads CASSLRPTSNTGELFF. CDR3 coding DNA: TGTGCCAGCAGCTTAAGGCCAACCTCGAACACCGGGGAGCTGTTTTTT.

A few counts support this clonotype. The chain uses TRBV24-1 and TRBJ2-5, with D possibly TRBD1 on 5 matching bases. Germline V CDR1 and CDR2: KGHDR, SFDVKD. This CDR3 has 13 residues. V was clipped by 4 bases and J by 5 bases, with 10 bases between them. CDR3: CATSDRVHETQYF. The CDR3 DNA follows: TGTGCCACCAGTGACAGGGTCCACGAGACCCAGTACTTC.

This clonotype was counted a few times. The CDR3 loop reads CASRRAASLAKNIQYF. CDR3 in DNA: TGTGCCAGCAGGAGGGCTGCTTCCCTAGCCAAAAACATTCAGTACTTC. The chain employs TRBV2 and TRBJ2-4, with D possibly being TRBD2 (5 bases). V shed 6 bases and J shed 0 bases, with 15 bases lying between them. CDR3 length: 16 residues. Per germline, CDR1 SNHLY and CDR2 FYNNEI.

The sample holds a few counts of this clonotype. The rearrangement links TRBV7-2 to TRBJ2-2, with D unclear. The CDR3 is 14 residues long. V was clipped by 5 bases and J by 3 bases, with 10 bases between them. The germline gives CDR1 SGHTA, CDR2 FQGNSA. Here the CDR3 DNA reads TGTGCCAGCAGCCGCCGCCTGGACACCGGGGAGCTGTTTTTT. It translates to CASSRRLDTGELFF.

This clonotype was recorded a few times. This chain connects TRBV5-1 to TRBJ2-7, with 8 bases lining up with TRBD2. Unmatched junction bases numbered 9, after V lost 0 bases and J lost 7 bases. CDR1 and CDR2 (germline): SGHRS, YFSETQ. The CDR3 length is 15 residues. In DNA form, the CDR3 reads TGCGCCAGCAGCTTGGGAGCGGGAGTCCCGGGAGAGCAGTACTTC. As protein: CASSLGAGVPGEQYF.

The chain recombines TRBV10-3 with TRBJ2-6; D is uncertain. This CDR3 spans 14 amino acids. Trimming pared 6 bases from V and 1 base from J, leaving 7 bases between. The V gene's germline CDR1 is ENHRY and CDR2 SYGVKD. The CDR3 protein is CAISRESGANVLTF. In nucleotides, the CDR3 is TGTGCCATCAGCCGAGAGTCTGGGGCCAACGTCCTGACTTTC.

This clonotype was observed a handful of times. CDR3 residues: CASRSGLASYNEQFF. In DNA, the CDR3 is TGTGCCAGCAGGTCGGGGCTAGCGAGCTACAATGAGCAGTTCTTC. The chain joins TRBV12-3 or TRBV12-4 to TRBJ2-1, with D maybe TRBD2 (6 bases). This CDR3 is 15 amino acids long. The ends were cut back, 6 bases at V and 3 bases at J, with 15 bases in the middle.

The chain joins TRBV5-1 to TRBJ2-1, with a tentative D call TRBD2 (6 bases). Trimming stripped 1 base from V and 4 bases from J, with 12 bases between. Germline V gene data show CDR1 as SGHRS and CDR2 as YFSETQ. The CDR3 runs to 15 residues. In DNA, the CDR3 is TGCGCCAGCAGCTTGTCCCCTAGCGAGTACAATGAGCAGTTCTTC. Its protein is CASSLSPSEYNEQFF. The full variable domain, in which reference TRBV5-1 and TRBJ2-1 provide the parts outside the CDR3, is KAGVTQTPRYLIKTRGQQVTLSCSPISGHRSVSWYQQTPGQGLQFLFEYFSETQRNKGNFPGRFSGRQFSNSRSEMNVSTLELGDSALYLCASSLSPSEYNEQFFGPGTRLTVL.

The genes are TRBV12-3 or TRBV12-4 and TRBJ2-2, with TRBD1 matching 8 bases. The CDR3 loop spans 15 amino acids. V lost 4 bases to trimming and J lost 3 bases; unmatched junction nucleotides: 4. CDR3 region: CASSSQGAHTGELFF. The CDR3 DNA reads as TGTGCCAGCAGTTCTCAGGGGGCGCACACCGGGGAGCTGTTTTTT.